The 2 T cell receptor beta chains below come from one sample, sequenced in a study of T cells in Graves' hyperthyroidism and ophthalmopathy. From RNA transcripts, TCR beta CDR3 regions were amplified. Primed by the HTBI set, a first-round RT-PCR was run on the TCR CDR3. MiXCR, run by TCRdb on the multiplex PCR reads, gives a single entry per CDR3 protein. The sample lists 400,000 to 450,000 distinct CDR3 sequences; approximately 15% were seen once. Source material: blood. These receptors all stem from a man aged 18 to 29 with Graves' ophthalmopathy.

This clonotype was recorded at least ten times. This chain links TRBV5-8 with TRBJ2-2, with unresolved D. Trimming took 2 bases from V and 7 from J, leaving 6 bases between them. CDR1 and CDR2 (germline): SGHTS, YDEGEE. CDR3 length equals 12 residues. CDR3 in DNA: TGTGCCAGCAGCTTTAACGGCGGGGAGCTGTTTTTT. Its translation is CASSFNGGELFF.

The chain uses TRBV19 and TRBJ2-1, with TRBD2 identical over 13 bases. This CDR3 comprises 15 residues. V lost 5 bases and J lost 7; bases outside the gene matches: 5. CDR1 and CDR2 (germline): LNHDA, SQIVND (reference sequence). The DNA of the CDR3 is TGTGCCAGTAGTCCCCGGACTAGCGGGAGAAATGAGCAGTTCTTC. Translation gives CASSPRTSGRNEQFF.